This note documents a single T cell receptor (beta chain) sequence. The sample comes from a study of cytomegalovirus exposure and HLA in healthy donors. Primers: 60 Vbeta forward and 13 Jbeta reverse. Here immunoSEQ multiplex PCR was the method, and the copy in TCRdb shows in-frame clones only, minus some. The sample has some 110,000 clones, approximately 65% seen once. Trimming cost V 2 bases and J 5 bases, with 12 bases left between them. Germline V gene sequence: CDR1 MNHEY, CDR2 SMNVEV (reference sequence). The CDR3 is 14 amino acids. The clonotype originates from a man aged 18 to 29 in good health and CMV-seronegative. The chain has TRBV27 and TRBJ2-5; D call uncertain. Sequencing was performed on PBMCs. CDR3 sequence: CASSLGYLGETQYF. The DNA for the CDR3 is TGTGCCAGCAGTTTAGGCTACCTCGGGGAGACCCAGTACTTC.